The next 20 T cell receptor beta chains were all read from a single sample in a study of cytomegalovirus exposure and HLA in healthy donors. This PCR relied on a set of 60 Vbeta primers and 13 Jbeta primers. Clones were read by immunoSEQ multiplex PCR, and TCRdb kept only the in-frame ones, dropping some. The table records around 100,000 clones, about 79% of them present only once. Sequencing used PBMCs. These receptor sequences come from a young woman in good health and CMV-seronegative.

This clone was picked up one time. The rearrangement uses TRBV7-2 and TRBJ2-3; D may be TRBD2 (5 bases). In germline, CDR1 is SGHTA, CDR2 FQGNSA. V was trimmed by 0 bases and J by 1 base, leaving 5 bases between them. The CDR3 extends over 14 amino acids. The CDR3 sequence is CASSLASGTDTQYF. The CDR3 coding sequence is TGTGCCAGCAGCTTAGCTAGCGGCACAGATACGCAGTATTTT.

This sequence joins TRBV7-9 and TRBJ2-7; no clear D gene. The V end was cut by 5 bases, the J end by 5 bases, with 16 bases between. This CDR3 spans 14 amino acids. Per germline, CDR1 SEHNR and CDR2 FQNEAQ (reference sequence). This CDR3 is CASSPPLGNNEQYF. CDR3 bases: TGTGCCAGCAGCCCGCCGCTAGGCAACAACGAGCAGTACTTC.

The rearrangement links TRBV4-3 to TRBJ1-2, with 9 bases that match TRBD1. With V trimmed by 0 bases and J by 1 base, 15 bases remained unmatched. The CDR3 runs 20 residues. Germline CDR1 is LGHNA and CDR2 is YSLEER. CDR3 amino acids: CASSQDGFMTGGSVNYGYTF. The CDR3 nucleotides read TGCGCCAGCAGCCAAGATGGTTTTATGACAGGGGGGTCTGTTAACTATGGCTACACCTTC.

The rearrangement links TRBV4-1 to TRBJ2-7; 11 nucleotides line up with TRBD2. This CDR3 is 15 amino acids long. The trim removed 3 bases at V and 0 bases at J, leaving 1 base unmatched. In germline, CDR1 is MGHRA, CDR2 YSYEKL. In DNA, the CDR3 is TGCGCCAGCAGCCAGACTAGCGGGATCTCCTACGAGCAGTACTTC. Its protein is CASSQTSGISYEQYF.

V gene TRBV29-1 combines with J gene TRBJ1-5; unclear D gene. Trimming removed 0 bases at V and 3 bases at J, with 15 bases between. Germline CDR1 reads SQVTM; CDR2 reads ANQGSEA. The CDR3 extends over 16 amino acids. The CDR3 reads CSVEDAERRVNQPQHF. The CDR3 DNA reads as TGCAGCGTTGAAGATGCGGAGAGGCGGGTCAATCAGCCCCAGCATTTT.

This rearrangement joins TRBV6-7 to TRBJ1-1; 9 bases align to TRBD1. TRBV6-7 is flagged as an ORF with uncertain function. There are 15 residues in the CDR3. V dropped 2 bases and J dropped 1; count of bases not matched to a gene: 2. This chain's CDR3 is CASSYPDRGNTEAFF. The CDR3 DNA sequence: TGTGCCAGCAGTTACCCGGACAGGGGGAACACTGAAGCTTTCTTT.

The chain combines TRBV5-1 with TRBJ2-1, with 7 bases matching TRBD1. The CDR3 runs 16 residues. Germline CDR1 and CDR2: SGHRS and YFSETQ. J lost 9 bases, V lost 4 bases, and 16 bases had no gene match. The CDR3 DNA reads TGCGCCAGCAGCGTCACAGGGGCGGCGGGTCTCGGTGAGCAGTTCTTC. Protein product: CASSVTGAAGLGEQFF.

The genes are TRBV19 and TRBJ2-2; TRBD1 matches at 7 bases. This CDR3 spans 16 amino acids. The V gene end was trimmed by 10 bases and the J gene end by 0 bases; junction bases not matched to a gene: 11. From germline, CDR1 is LNHDA and CDR2 SQIVND (reference sequence). CDR3 sequence reads: CATRTGTATNTGELFF. Here the CDR3 DNA reads TGTGCCACCCGGACCGGGACAGCAACGAACACCGGGGAGCTGTTTTTT. Filled out from reference TRBV19 and TRBJ2-2, the complete variable domain reads DGGITQSPKYLFRKEGQNVTLSCEQNLNHDAMYWYRQDPGQGLRLIYYSQIVNDFQKGDIAEGYSVSREKKESFPLTVTSAQKNPTAFYLCATRTGTATNTGELFFGEGSRLTVL.

The chain is built from TRBV19 and TRBJ1-2, with 8 bases fitting TRBD1. The V gene end was trimmed by 5 bases and the J gene end by 5 bases; junction bases not matched to a gene: 4. CDR3 length: 13 amino acids. The germline V gene has CDR1 LNHDA and CDR2 SQIVND (reference sequence). The CDR3 DNA follows: TGTGCCAGTAGTCTCGGGACAGGTTATGGCTACACCTTC. Amino acid sequence: CASSLGTGYGYTF.

This chain uses TRBV7-7 with TRBJ2-7, with unresolved D. Germline assignment: CDR1 SSHAT and CDR2 FNYEAQ (reference sequence). This CDR3 is built from 13 residues. Between the trimmed V and J ends, which lost 1 base and 5 bases, there was a span of 9 bases. CDR3 amino acids: CASSLVLGDEQYF. The CDR3, as DNA: TGTGCCAGCAGCTTAGTTTTGGGCGACGAGCAGTACTTC.

In DNA, the CDR3 is TGTGCCAGCAGCTTACCGCTAGCCGGAGATACGCAGTATTTT. Translated: CASSLPLAGDTQYF. V usage is TRBV7-9 and J usage is TRBJ2-3; D possibly corresponds to TRBD2 (5 bases). The CDR3 has 14 amino acids. Trimming removed 2 bases from V and 5 bases from J, with 11 bases in between. Germline CDR1 is SEHNR and CDR2 is FQNEAQ (reference sequence).

This clone was detected only once. V and J are TRBV28 and TRBJ1-2; D not certain. The CDR3 has 13 residues. Trimming took 3 bases from V and 8 from J, leaving 13 bases between them. CDR1 is MDHEN and CDR2 is SYDVKM in the germline V gene. In DNA form, the CDR3 reads TGTGCCAGCAGTTTTCCTCCGTCTGTAGGCTACACCTTC. Translated, it gives CASSFPPSVGYTF.

This clone has a handful of counts. The CDR3 reads CASSIAAGGSSPGANVLTF. The CDR3 nucleotides are TGTGCCAGTAGTATTGCGGCAGGGGGCTCCTCACCTGGGGCCAACGTCCTGACTTTC. The chain carries TRBV19 and TRBJ2-6; 8 bases match TRBD1. Germline-derived CDR1 and CDR2 are LNHDA and SQIVND (reference sequence). The CDR3 has 19 residues. Trimming removed 3 bases from V and 2 bases from J; junction bases left unmatched: 12.

This clone was observed a single time. The chain combines TRBV6-4 with TRBJ2-1, with TRBD2 identical over 9 bases. V shed 3 bases, J shed 4 bases, and the junction held 4 bases outside the gene matches. The CDR3 is 15 residues long. The germline V gene encodes CDR1 MRHNA and CDR2 SNTAGT. CDR3 nucleotide sequence: TGTGCCAGCAGTGAGGCTAGCGGGAATTACAATGAGCAGTTCTTC. It yields the protein CASSEASGNYNEQFF.

The rearrangement joins TRBV27 to TRBJ1-2; D may be TRBD1 (6 bases). The CDR3 has 13 amino acids. The germline V and J ends were trimmed by 6 bases and 2 bases, with 10 bases remaining between them. Germline CDR1 and CDR2: MNHEY and SMNVEV (reference sequence). The CDR3 protein is CASRFTGNYGYTF. The CDR3 DNA reads as TGTGCCAGCAGGTTTACAGGGAACTATGGCTACACCTTC.

This chain uses TRBV27 with TRBJ2-7; 10 positions match TRBD2. This CDR3 has 14 amino acids. V was pared by 5 bases and J by 3 bases, with 4 bases of the junction left unmatched. In germline, CDR1 is MNHEY, CDR2 SMNVEV (reference sequence). As DNA, the CDR3 is TGTGCCAGCAGTGGAGGACTAGCGGTCTACGAGCAGTACTTC. It encodes CASSGGLAVYEQYF.

CDR3 sequence: CASSQGTGNVNTQYF. The CDR3 nucleotides are TGCGCCAGCAGCCAAGGGACAGGGAACGTGAATACGCAGTATTTT. The chain joins TRBV4-3 to TRBJ2-3, with 8 bases lining up with TRBD1. Trimming removed 1 base from V and 7 bases from J; junction bases left unmatched: 7. CDR1 is LGHNA and CDR2 is YSLEER in the germline V gene. The length of the CDR3 is 15 residues.

This clone was counted once. V gene TRBV5-4 combines with J gene TRBJ2-2, with D perhaps matching TRBD2 (6 bases). The CDR3 loop spans 16 amino acids. Germline V gene data show CDR1 as SGHNT and CDR2 as YYREEE (reference sequence). Between the trimmed V and J ends, which lost 2 bases and 6 bases, there was a span of 17 bases. The CDR3 here is CASSLLAIDPSGELFF. CDR3 DNA: TGTGCCAGCAGCTTACTAGCTATCGACCCCTCCGGGGAGCTGTTTTTT.

This chain connects TRBV5-1 to TRBJ2-1; 8 bases are a match to TRBD1. CDR1 is SGHRS and CDR2 is YFSETQ in the germline V gene. This CDR3 spans 14 amino acids. Losses at the gene ends were 4 bases for V and 4 bases for J; bases not matched to a gene: 4. CDR3 sequence (DNA): TGCGCCAGCAGCACGGACAGGGATTACAATGAGCAGTTCTTC. Amino acid sequence: CASSTDRDYNEQFF. The full variable domain, with the rest looked up from reference TRBV5-1 and TRBJ2-1, is KAGVTQTPRYLIKTRGQQVTLSCSPISGHRSVSWYQQTPGQGLQFLFEYFSETQRNKGNFPGRFSGRQFSNSRSEMNVSTLELGDSALYLCASSTDRDYNEQFFGPGTRLTVL.

The CDR3 loop reads CASSSAGTGLVADTQYF. The CDR3 DNA is TGCGCCAGCAGCTCGGCGGGAACGGGTTTGGTAGCAGATACGCAGTATTTT. The chain joins TRBV5-1 to TRBJ2-3; perhaps TRBD2 as D (6 bases). V gave up 3 bases and J gave up 4 bases, with 21 bases separating them. Germline V gene lookup returns CDR1 SGHRS and CDR2 YFSETQ. The CDR3 contains 17 residues.